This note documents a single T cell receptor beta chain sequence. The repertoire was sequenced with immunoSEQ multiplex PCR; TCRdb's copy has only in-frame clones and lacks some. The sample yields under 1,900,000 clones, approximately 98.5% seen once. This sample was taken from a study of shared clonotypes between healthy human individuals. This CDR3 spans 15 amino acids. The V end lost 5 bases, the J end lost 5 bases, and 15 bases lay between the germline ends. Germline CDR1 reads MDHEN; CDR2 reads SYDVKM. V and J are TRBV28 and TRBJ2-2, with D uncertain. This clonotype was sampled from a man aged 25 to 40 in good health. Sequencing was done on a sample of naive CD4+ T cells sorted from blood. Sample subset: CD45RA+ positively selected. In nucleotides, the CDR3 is TGTGCCAGCAGTCCTGCGTCTTTTGGGACCGGGGAGCTGTTTTTT. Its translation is CASSPASFGTGELFF.